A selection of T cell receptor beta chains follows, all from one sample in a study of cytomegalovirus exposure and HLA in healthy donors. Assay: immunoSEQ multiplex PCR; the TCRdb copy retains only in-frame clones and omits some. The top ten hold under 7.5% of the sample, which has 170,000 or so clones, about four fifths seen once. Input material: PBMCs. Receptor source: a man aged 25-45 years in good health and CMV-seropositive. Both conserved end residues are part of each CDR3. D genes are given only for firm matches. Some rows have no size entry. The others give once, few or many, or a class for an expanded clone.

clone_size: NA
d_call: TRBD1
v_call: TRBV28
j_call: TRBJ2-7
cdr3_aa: CASSSTGTGIYEQYF
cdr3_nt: TGTGCCAGCAGTTCGACCGGGACAGGGATCTACGAGCAGTACTTC

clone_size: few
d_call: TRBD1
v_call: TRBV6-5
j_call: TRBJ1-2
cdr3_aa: CASSRQGRANYGYTF
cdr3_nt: TGTGCCAGCAGTCGACAGGGGCGAGCTAACTATGGCTACACCTTC

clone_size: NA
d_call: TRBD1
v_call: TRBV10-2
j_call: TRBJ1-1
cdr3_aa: CASSESRQGARLDTEAFF
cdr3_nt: TGCGCCAGCAGTGAGTCGCGGCAGGGGGCTCGGCTTGACACTGAAGCTTTCTTT

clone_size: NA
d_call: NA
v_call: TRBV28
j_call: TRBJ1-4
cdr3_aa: CASRYVRASTNEKLFF
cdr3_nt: TGTGCCAGCAGATACGTCAGGGCTTCAACTAATGAAAAACTGTTTTTT

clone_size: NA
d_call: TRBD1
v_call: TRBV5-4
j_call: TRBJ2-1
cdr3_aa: CASSQGQGRQFF
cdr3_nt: TGTGCCAGCAGCCAGGGACAGGGAAGGCAGTTCTTC

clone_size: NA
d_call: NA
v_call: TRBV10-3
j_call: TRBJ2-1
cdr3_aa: CAISEGGVTGPYNEQFF
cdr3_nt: TGTGCCATCAGTGAGGGGGGTGTCACAGGGCCTTACAATGAGCAGTTCTTC

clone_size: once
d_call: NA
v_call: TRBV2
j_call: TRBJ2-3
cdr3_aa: CASSEALGVDTQYF
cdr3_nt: TGTGCCAGCAGTGAAGCTTTAGGGGTAGATACGCAGTATTTT

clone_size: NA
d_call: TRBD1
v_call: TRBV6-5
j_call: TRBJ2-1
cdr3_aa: CASSRQGYPNEQFF
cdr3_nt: TGTGCCAGCAGCAGACAGGGTTATCCGAATGAGCAGTTCTTC

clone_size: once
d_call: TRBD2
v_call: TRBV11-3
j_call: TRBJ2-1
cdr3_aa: CASSSGGRIWEQFF
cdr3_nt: TGTGCCAGCAGTAGCGGGGGCCGTATCTGGGAGCAGTTCTTC

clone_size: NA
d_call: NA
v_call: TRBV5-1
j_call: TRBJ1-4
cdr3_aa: CASSLASRSEKLFF
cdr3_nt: TGCGCCAGCAGCTTGGCCTCTAGGTCGGAAAAACTGTTTTTT

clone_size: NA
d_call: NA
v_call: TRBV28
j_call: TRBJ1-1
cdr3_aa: CASSPRERAFF
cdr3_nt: TGTGCCAGCAGTCCCCGGGAAAGAGCTTTCTTT

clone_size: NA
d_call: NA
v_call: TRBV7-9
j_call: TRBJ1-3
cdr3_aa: CSSSLARRGSGNTIYF
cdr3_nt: TGTTCCAGCAGCTTAGCGCGTCGGGGGTCCGGAAACACCATATATTTT

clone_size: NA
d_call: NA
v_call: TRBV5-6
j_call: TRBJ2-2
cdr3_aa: CASSFRRGNTGELFF
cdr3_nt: TGTGCCAGCAGCTTTCGACGGGGAAACACCGGGGAGCTGTTTTTT

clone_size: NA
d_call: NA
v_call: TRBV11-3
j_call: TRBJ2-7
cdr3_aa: CASSLVHSSYEQYF
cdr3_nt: TGTGCCAGCAGCTTAGTTCATAGCTCCTACGAGCAGTACTTC

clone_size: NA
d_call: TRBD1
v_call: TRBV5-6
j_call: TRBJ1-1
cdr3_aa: CASSLVVTGGTTEAFF
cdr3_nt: TGTGCCAGCAGCTTGGTGGTGACAGGGGGGACCACTGAAGCTTTCTTT

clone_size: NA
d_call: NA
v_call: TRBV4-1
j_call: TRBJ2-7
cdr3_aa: CASSQLAISHGEQYF
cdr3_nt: TGCGCCAGCAGCCAATTAGCCATATCTCACGGGGAGCAGTACTTC

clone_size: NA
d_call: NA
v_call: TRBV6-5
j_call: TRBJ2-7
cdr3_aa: CASSYSKGTLSYEQYF
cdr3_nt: TGTGCCAGCAGTTACTCGAAGGGGACACTCTCCTACGAGCAGTACTTC

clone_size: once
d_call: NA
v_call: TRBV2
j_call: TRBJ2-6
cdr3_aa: CASSESSGANVLTF
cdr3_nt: TGTGCCAGCAGTGAGAGCTCTGGGGCCAACGTCCTGACTTTC

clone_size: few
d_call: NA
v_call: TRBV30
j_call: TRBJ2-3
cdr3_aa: CACLPQADTQYF
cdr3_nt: TGTGCCTGCCTCCCCCAGGCAGATACGCAGTATTTT

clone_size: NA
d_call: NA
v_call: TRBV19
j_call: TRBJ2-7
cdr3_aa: CASSPSTGAPYEQYF
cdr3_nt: TGTGCCAGTAGTCCTTCGACAGGAGCGCCCTACGAGCAGTACTTC